Each of the 7 T cell receptor beta chains below was sequenced from the same sample in a study of OX40 agonist ivuxolimab in advanced cancers. Method: immunoSEQ multiplex PCR; TCRdb's copy keeps in-frame clones and lacks some. The sample lists roughly 56,000 clones, 80% to 90% seen once, with roughly 0.9% in the top ten. Here the sequenced sample was CD4+ or CD8+ T cells sorted from blood, taken in a trial of the OX40 agonist ivuxolimab. The receptors stem from an adult with an advanced solid tumor such as melanoma, head and neck, liver or kidney cancer.

The chain uses TRBV7-8 and TRBJ2-7; TRBD1 agrees at 8 bases. V lost 5 bases, J lost 4 bases, and 7 bases stayed unmatched. The CDR3 length is 14 residues. Germline-derived CDR1 and CDR2 are SGHVS and FQNEAQ. In DNA form, the CDR3 reads TGTGCCAGCAGCACCGACAGGGGTATTTACGAGCAGTACTTC. This gives the protein CASSTDRGIYEQYF. Combining the CDR3 with reference TRBV7-8 and TRBJ2-7 gives the whole variable domain GAGVSQSPRYKVAKRGQDVALRCDPISGHVSLFWYQQALGQGPEFLTYFQNEAQLDKSGLPSDRFFAERPEGSVSTLKIQRTQQEDSAVYLCASSTDRGIYEQYFGPGTRLTVT.

The chain uses TRBV19 and TRBJ2-3, with TRBD2 matching over 11 bases. The ends lost 6 bases at V and 6 bases at J; junction bases unmatched: 5. The CDR3 is made up of 14 amino acids. Germline V lookup: CDR1 LNHDA, CDR2 SQIVND (reference sequence). CDR3 in DNA: TGTGCCAGTAGCCAGACTAGCGGGATGGATACGCAGTATTTT. Its translation: CASSQTSGMDTQYF.

This chain joins TRBV5-1 and TRBJ2-5, with TRBD2 matching 13 bases. Unmatched junction bases numbered 3, after V lost 4 bases and J lost 0 bases. CDR3 size: 16 residues. Germline values: CDR1 SGHRS, CDR2 YFSETQ. The CDR3 is CASSPGLAGDQETQYF. DNA for the CDR3: TGCGCCAGCAGCCCCGGACTAGCGGGAGACCAAGAGACCCAGTACTTC. The full variable domain, completed using reference TRBV5-1 and TRBJ2-5, is KAGVTQTPRYLIKTRGQQVTLSCSPISGHRSVSWYQQTPGQGLQFLFEYFSETQRNKGNFPGRFSGRQFSNSRSEMNVSTLELGDSALYLCASSPGLAGDQETQYFGPGTRLLVL.

This clone is a singleton in its sample. The J gene is TRBJ2-4, the V gene TRBV18; TRBD1 matches 7 bases. CDR1 KGHSH and CDR2 LQKENI come from the germline V gene. Unmatched junction bases numbered 7, after V lost 2 bases and J lost 3 bases. The CDR3 totals 16 residues. The CDR3 spells CASSPTRGIGKNIQYF. The CDR3 coding sequence is TGTGCCAGCTCACCAACCAGGGGGATCGGCAAAAACATTCAGTACTTC.

V usage is TRBV18 and J usage is TRBJ2-1, with D possibly TRBD1 on 6 matching bases. The CDR3 has 18 amino acids. The V end lost 6 bases, the J end lost 5 bases, and 26 bases lay between the germline ends. Per germline, CDR1 KGHSH and CDR2 LQKENI. The CDR3 loop is CASSLAPLQGLGNNEQFF. The CDR3 nucleotides are TGTGCCAGCTCTCTAGCTCCACTACAGGGCTTAGGGAACAATGAGCAGTTCTTC.

The rearrangement uses TRBV5-8 and TRBJ2-5; 9 bases are a match to TRBD2. The CDR3 is 17 residues long. The germline V gene has CDR1 SGHTS and CDR2 YDEGEE. V lost 4 bases and J lost 2; bases outside the gene matches: 12. CDR3: CASSRNIAGVKQETQYF. CDR3 nucleotides: TGTGCCAGCAGCCGAAATATAGCGGGGGTGAAGCAAGAGACCCAGTACTTC.

This clone appeared a single time. The CDR3 spells CASSLAGQGGQPQHF. For the CDR3, the DNA is TGCGCCAGCAGCTTGGCAGGACAGGGTGGACAGCCCCAGCATTTT. The chain recombines TRBV5-1 with TRBJ1-5; 8 bases line up with TRBD1. The ends lost 0 bases at V and 7 bases at J; junction bases unmatched: 6. Germline loops: CDR1 SGHRS, CDR2 YFSETQ. CDR3 length: 15 residues.